This is a list of T cell receptor beta chains from one sample in a study of blood T cell repertoires in COVID-19. Clones were read by immunoSEQ multiplex PCR, and TCRdb kept only the in-frame ones, dropping some. The repertoire has 330,000 or so clones, about nine tenths of them found once; the top ten carry approximately 4.1%. The specimen was peripheral blood. The receptors were gathered from a woman aged 55-70 years with COVID-19, enrolled during active disease. Each CDR3 is given with its conserved first and last residue.

j_gene: TRBJ2-1
v_gene: TRBV19
CDR3aa: CASSIGGTGDNEQFF

j_gene: TRBJ2-2
v_gene: TRBV29-1
CDR3aa: CSVREQEVGTGELFF

j_gene: TRBJ2-5
v_gene: TRBV7-9
CDR3aa: CASSISTSGVLAKETQYF

j_gene: TRBJ1-4
v_gene: TRBV7-2
CDR3aa: CASSLTPGTYEKLFF

j_gene: TRBJ2-2
v_gene: TRBV19
CDR3aa: CASRTAGFRGPSGELFF

j_gene: TRBJ2-1
v_gene: TRBV7-3
CDR3aa: CASSTRGGLYNEQFF

j_gene: TRBJ1-3
v_gene: TRBV27
CDR3aa: CASSSSRESSGNTIYF

j_gene: TRBJ2-1
v_gene: TRBV7-8
CDR3aa: CASSLPVYNEQFF

j_gene: TRBJ1-1
v_gene: TRBV2
CDR3aa: CASNRQGNTEAFF

j_gene: TRBJ1-1
v_gene: TRBV28
CDR3aa: CASSERTNTEAFF

j_gene: TRBJ1-3
v_gene: TRBV19
CDR3aa: CATSRESGNTIYF

j_gene: TRBJ1-5
v_gene: TRBV7-8
CDR3aa: CASSSQGGVRQPQHF

j_gene: TRBJ1-1
v_gene: TRBV7-2
CDR3aa: CASSLMRANEAFF

j_gene: TRBJ2-7
v_gene: TRBV5-1
CDR3aa: CASREGLEQYF

j_gene: TRBJ1-2
v_gene: TRBV28
CDR3aa: CASRDSGGGGYTF

j_gene: TRBJ1-5
v_gene: TRBV6-6
CDR3aa: CASSPGQGALQPQHF

j_gene: TRBJ2-1
v_gene: TRBV2
CDR3aa: CASSELAKPYNEQFF

j_gene: TRBJ1-1
v_gene: TRBV12-3/TRBV12-4
CDR3aa: CASSPQGQAFF

j_gene: TRBJ2-3
v_gene: TRBV19
CDR3aa: CASSRGTSGSFTDTQYF

j_gene: TRBJ2-2
v_gene: TRBV7-8
CDR3aa: CASSLLQDTGELFF

j_gene: TRBJ1-3
v_gene: TRBV9
CDR3aa: CASSVADRAHSGNTIYF

j_gene: TRBJ2-7
v_gene: TRBV7-8
CDR3aa: CASSLEVRGTYEQYF